The 13 T cell receptor beta chains in this list originate from one sample, sequenced in a study of T-cell reconstitution after alpha-beta-depleted transplantation in children. Construction of the TCRbeta library involved unique molecular identifiers. TCRdb analysed the PCR reads with MiXCR anew, one entry per CDR3 protein. The sample contains approximately 800,000 distinct CDR3 sequences, roughly 15% of which appear only once. Here the sequenced sample was PBMCs, mostly from graft donor cells, taken 360 days after TCRalphabeta/CD19-depleted stem cell transplant. The receptor source for this set is a male patient aged 5 to 17 who had a stem cell transplant for acute lymphoblastic leukemia, so the T cells may come from the graft donor.

The rearrangement joins TRBV7-6 to TRBJ1-1; D may be TRBD1 (6 bases). CDR1 is SGHVS and CDR2 is FNYEAQ in the germline V gene. The CDR3 runs to 16 residues. V was clipped by 1 base and J by 0 bases, with 12 bases between them. In DNA, the CDR3 is TGTGCCAGCAGCTTAGACAGGGTTCGGGTGAACACTGAAGCTTTCTTT. The encoded protein is CASSLDRVRVNTEAFF.

The chain combines TRBV6-1 with TRBJ2-7; no clear D. Germline CDR1 is MNHNS and CDR2 is SASEGT. CDR3 length: 14 residues. V gave up 7 bases and J gave up 0 bases, with 13 bases separating them. CDR3 DNA sequence: TGTGCCAGCACCGGTCCTTCGAGCTCCTACGAGCAGTACTTC. Encoded protein: CASTGPSSSYEQYF.

The chain employs TRBV5-1 and TRBJ1-5; D is uncertain. CDR3 size: 17 residues. V lost 3 bases and J lost 0, with 16 bases in between. The germline V gene has CDR1 SGHRS and CDR2 YFSETQ. The CDR3 sequence is CASSSSGPTPSNQPQHF. Written as DNA, the CDR3 is TGCGCCAGCAGCTCTTCCGGACCAACCCCTAGCAATCAGCCCCAGCATTTT.

This clonotype came up many times. The chain recombines TRBV5-1 with TRBJ1-4; D call uncertain. The CDR3 consists of 18 residues. Trimming shortened V by 0 bases and J by 6 bases, and 21 bases separated the two germline ends. Germline V lookup: CDR1 SGHRS, CDR2 YFSETQ. CDR3 sequence (DNA): TGCGCCAGCAGCTTGGCACTGGGATCAGCAACTAGGGATGAAAAACTGTTTTTT. Its protein product is CASSLALGSATRDEKLFF.

The V call is TRBV7-9, the J call TRBJ2-1; D gene unclear. The CDR3 covers 16 residues. The V gene lost 1 base and the J gene lost 3 bases, with 13 bases spanning the gap. Per germline, CDR1 SEHNR and CDR2 FQNEAQ (reference sequence). Written as DNA, the CDR3 is TGTGCCAGCAGCTTAGTTGGCCACTCCAACTACAATGAGCAGTTCTTC. Translation gives CASSLVGHSNYNEQFF.

Worth noting for this clonotype: A much larger clone is a single base away; this may be a read error. The chain joins TRBV15 to TRBJ1-2, with D possibly TRBD1 on 5 matching bases. The CDR3 loop spans 13 amino acids. Trimming removed 8 bases from V and 3 bases from J, with 13 bases in between. Germline assignment: CDR1 LNHNV and CDR2 YYDKDF (reference sequence). The CDR3 region is CATREGGDYGYTF. CDR3 nucleotide sequence: TGTGCCACCCGGGAGGGAGGGGACTATGGCTACACCTTC.

This clonotype has only a few counts. The chain couples TRBV27 to TRBJ2-7; no reliable D call. The CDR3 runs 14 residues. V was clipped by 5 bases and J by 2 bases, with 13 bases between them. Germline lookup yields CDR1 MNHEY and CDR2 SMNVEV (reference sequence). CDR3 in amino acids: CASSQYGGTYEQYF. Here the CDR3 DNA reads TGTGCCAGCAGTCAATACGGCGGAACCTACGAGCAGTACTTC.

This clonotype turned up a few times. The chain is built from TRBV7-6 and TRBJ2-1; 11 positions match TRBD2. J lost 10 bases, V lost 1 base, and 6 bases had no gene match. Germline V lookup: CDR1 SGHVS, CDR2 FNYEAQ. This CDR3 is 15 amino acids long. The CDR3 spells CASSLVTLAGVEQFF. In nucleotides, the CDR3 is TGTGCCAGCAGCTTAGTCACACTAGCGGGAGTAGAGCAGTTCTTC.

V usage is TRBV9 and J usage is TRBJ2-1; no definite D call. CDR1 and CDR2 (germline): SGDLS, YYNGEE. Trimming pared 0 bases from V and 9 bases from J, leaving 19 bases between. The CDR3 loop spans 16 amino acids. As DNA, the CDR3 is TGTGCCAGCAGCGTAGCCCTCTGGGGTCCCGACGGTGAGCAGTTCTTC. Encoded protein: CASSVALWGPDGEQFF.

The chain couples TRBV19 to TRBJ2-4; D is unresolved. Per germline, CDR1 LNHDA and CDR2 SQIVND (reference sequence). The CDR3 contains 17 residues. With 1 base removed from V and 0 bases from J, the gap between germline ends came to 13 bases. In nucleotides, the CDR3 is TGTGCCAGTAGTATAGGAACCGGCATACTAGCCAAAAACATTCAGTACTTC. Its protein product is CASSIGTGILAKNIQYF.

The chain carries TRBV20-1 and TRBJ2-7, with D perhaps matching TRBD1 or TRBD2 (5 bases each). Germline-derived CDR1 and CDR2 are DFQATT and SNEGSKA (reference sequence). This CDR3 is built from 14 residues. V lost 3 bases, J lost 3 bases, and 15 bases lay in between. The CDR3 loop is CSASDSLTSYEQYF. The CDR3 nucleotides read TGCAGTGCTAGTGACAGCCTTACTAGCTACGAGCAGTACTTC.

This clonotype was recorded many times. J is TRBJ2-1 and V is TRBV12-3 or TRBV12-4; 8 bases match TRBD2. The CDR3 is made up of 15 amino acids. Germline trimming cut 4 bases from V and 8 bases from J; bases unmatched to any gene: 10. The CDR3 bases are TGTGCCAGCAGTTGGGGACTAGGAGGAACTTATGAGCAGTTCTTC. Amino acid sequence: CASSWGLGGTYEQFF.

The sample holds a few counts of this clonotype. The CDR3 DNA reads as TGCAGTGCCGCCGGTAGACCTAATGAAAAACTGTTTTTT. It translates to CSAAGRPNEKLFF. The V call is TRBV20-1, the J call TRBJ1-4; D uncertain. The CDR3 totals 13 residues. V was trimmed by 6 bases and J by 3 bases, leaving 11 bases between them. The germline V gene has CDR1 DFQATT and CDR2 SNEGSKA (reference sequence).